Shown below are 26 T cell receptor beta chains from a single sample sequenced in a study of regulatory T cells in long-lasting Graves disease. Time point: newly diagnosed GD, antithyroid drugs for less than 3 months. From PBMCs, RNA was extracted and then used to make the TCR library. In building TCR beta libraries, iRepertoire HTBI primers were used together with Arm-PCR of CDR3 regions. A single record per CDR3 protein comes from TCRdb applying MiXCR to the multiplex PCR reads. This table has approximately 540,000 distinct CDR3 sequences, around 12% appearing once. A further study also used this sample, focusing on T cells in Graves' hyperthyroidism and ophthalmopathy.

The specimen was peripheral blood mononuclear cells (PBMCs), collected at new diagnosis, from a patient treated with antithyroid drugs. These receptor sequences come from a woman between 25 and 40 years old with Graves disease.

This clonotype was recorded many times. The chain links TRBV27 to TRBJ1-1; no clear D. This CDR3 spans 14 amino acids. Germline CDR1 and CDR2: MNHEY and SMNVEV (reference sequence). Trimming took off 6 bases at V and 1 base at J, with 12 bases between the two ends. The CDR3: CASSLWPENTEAFF. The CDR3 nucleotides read TGTGCCAGCAGCCTCTGGCCGGAGAACACTGAAGCTTTCTTT.

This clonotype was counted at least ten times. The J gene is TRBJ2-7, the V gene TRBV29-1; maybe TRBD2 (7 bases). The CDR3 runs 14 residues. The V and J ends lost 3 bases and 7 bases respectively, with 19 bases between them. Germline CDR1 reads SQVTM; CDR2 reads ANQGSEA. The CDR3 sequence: CSVEVRGGEWEQYF. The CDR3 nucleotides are TGCAGCGTTGAGGTTCGCGGGGGCGAATGGGAGCAGTACTTC.

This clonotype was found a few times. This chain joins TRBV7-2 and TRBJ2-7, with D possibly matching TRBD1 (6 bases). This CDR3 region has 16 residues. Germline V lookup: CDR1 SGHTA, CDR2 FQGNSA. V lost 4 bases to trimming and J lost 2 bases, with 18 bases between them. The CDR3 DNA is TGTGCCAGCAGCTGGAGTTGGACAGAGGGGGCCTACGAGCAGTACTTC. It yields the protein CASSWSWTEGAYEQYF.

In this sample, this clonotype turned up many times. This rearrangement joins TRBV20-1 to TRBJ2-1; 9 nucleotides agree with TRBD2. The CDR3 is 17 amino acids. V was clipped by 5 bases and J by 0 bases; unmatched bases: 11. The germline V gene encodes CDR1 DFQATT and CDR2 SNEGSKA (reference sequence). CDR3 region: CSAFPGTSRLSYNEQFF. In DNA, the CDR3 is TGCAGTGCTTTTCCAGGGACTAGCAGGCTCTCCTACAATGAGCAGTTCTTC.

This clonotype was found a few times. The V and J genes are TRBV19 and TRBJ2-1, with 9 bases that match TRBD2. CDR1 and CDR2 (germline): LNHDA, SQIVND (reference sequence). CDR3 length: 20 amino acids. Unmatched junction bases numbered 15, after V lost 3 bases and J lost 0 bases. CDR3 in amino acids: CASSISGREGSPSSYNEQFF. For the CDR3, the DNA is TGTGCCAGTAGTATCTCCGGGCGGGAGGGTAGCCCGAGCTCCTACAATGAGCAGTTCTTC.

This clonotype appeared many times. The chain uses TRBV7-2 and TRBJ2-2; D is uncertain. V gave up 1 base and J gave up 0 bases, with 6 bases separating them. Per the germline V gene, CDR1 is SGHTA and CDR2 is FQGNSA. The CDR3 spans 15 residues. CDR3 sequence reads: CASSLGGANTGELFF. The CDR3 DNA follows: TGTGCCAGCAGCTTAGGTGGGGCGAACACCGGGGAGCTGTTTTTT.

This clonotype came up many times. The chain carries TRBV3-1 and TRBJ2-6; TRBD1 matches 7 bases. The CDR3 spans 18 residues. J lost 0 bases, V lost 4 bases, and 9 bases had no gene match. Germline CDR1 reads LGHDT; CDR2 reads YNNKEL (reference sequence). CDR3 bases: TGTGCCAGCAGCCGGAGTGGACAGGCTTACTCTGGGGCCAACGTCCTGACTTTC. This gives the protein CASSRSGQAYSGANVLTF.

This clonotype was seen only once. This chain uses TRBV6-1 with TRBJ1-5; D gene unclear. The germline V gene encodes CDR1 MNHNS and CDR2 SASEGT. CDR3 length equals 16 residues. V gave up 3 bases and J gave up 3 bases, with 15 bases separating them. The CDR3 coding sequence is TGTGCCAGCAGTGAGGTGTGGAATAGAATCAATCAGCCCCAGCATTTT. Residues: CASSEVWNRINQPQHF.

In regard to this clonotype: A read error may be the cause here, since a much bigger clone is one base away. CDR3 coding DNA: TGTGCCTTATCAGAATACGCAGGCGATGGCTACACCTTC. This gives the protein CALSEYAGDGYTF. The genes are TRBV30 and TRBJ1-2; D uncertain. Trimming removed 7 bases from V and 6 bases from J, with 18 bases in between. The CDR3 extends over 13 amino acids. Germline loops: CDR1 GTSNPN, CDR2 SVGIG (reference sequence).

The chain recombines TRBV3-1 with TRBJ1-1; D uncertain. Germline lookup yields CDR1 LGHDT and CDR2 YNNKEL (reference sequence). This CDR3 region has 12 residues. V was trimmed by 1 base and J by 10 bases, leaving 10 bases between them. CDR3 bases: TGTGCCAGCAGCCAAGGCCCCGAAACAGCTTTCTTT. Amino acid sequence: CASSQGPETAFF.

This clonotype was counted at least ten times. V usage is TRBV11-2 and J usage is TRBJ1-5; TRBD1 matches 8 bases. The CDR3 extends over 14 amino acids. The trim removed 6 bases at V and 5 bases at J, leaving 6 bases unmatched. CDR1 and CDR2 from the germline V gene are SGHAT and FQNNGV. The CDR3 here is CASSKTGGYQPQHF. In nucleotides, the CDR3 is TGTGCCAGCAGTAAAACAGGGGGTTATCAGCCCCAGCATTTT.

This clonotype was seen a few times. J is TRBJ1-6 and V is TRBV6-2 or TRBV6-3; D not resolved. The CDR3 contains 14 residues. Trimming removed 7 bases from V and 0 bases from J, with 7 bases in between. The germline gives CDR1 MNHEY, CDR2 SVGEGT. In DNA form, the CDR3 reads TGTGCCAGCACCGATAGCTCCTATAATTCACCCCTCCACTTT. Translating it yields CASTDSSYNSPLHF.

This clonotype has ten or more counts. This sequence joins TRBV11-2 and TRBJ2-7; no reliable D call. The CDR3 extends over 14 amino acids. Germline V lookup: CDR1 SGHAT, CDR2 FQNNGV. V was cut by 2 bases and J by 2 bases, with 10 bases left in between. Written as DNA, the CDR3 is TGTGCCAGCAGCTTAAGCGATACCACCTACGAGCAGTACTTC. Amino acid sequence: CASSLSDTTYEQYF.

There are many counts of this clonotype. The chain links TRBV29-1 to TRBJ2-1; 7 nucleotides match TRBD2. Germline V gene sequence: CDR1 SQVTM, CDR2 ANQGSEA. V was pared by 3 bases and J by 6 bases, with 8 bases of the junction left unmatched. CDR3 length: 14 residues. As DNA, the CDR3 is TGCAGCGTTGACCCCAGCGGGGTTAGCAATGAGCAGTTCTTC. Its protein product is CSVDPSGVSNEQFF.

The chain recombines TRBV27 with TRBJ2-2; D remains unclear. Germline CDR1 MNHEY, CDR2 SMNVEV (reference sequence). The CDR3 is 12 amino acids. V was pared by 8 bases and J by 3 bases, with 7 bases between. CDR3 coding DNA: TGTGCCAGCGGTTCATACACCGGGGAGCTGTTTTTT. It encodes CASGSYTGELFF.

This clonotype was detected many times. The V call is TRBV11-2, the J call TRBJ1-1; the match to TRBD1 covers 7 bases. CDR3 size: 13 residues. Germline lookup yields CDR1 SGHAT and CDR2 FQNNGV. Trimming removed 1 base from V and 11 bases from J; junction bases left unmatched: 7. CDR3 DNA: TGTGCCAGCAGCTTAGCGTCTAGGGGGCCGGCTTTCTTT. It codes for CASSLASRGPAFF. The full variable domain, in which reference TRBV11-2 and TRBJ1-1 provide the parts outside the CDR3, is EAGVAQSPRYKIIEKRQSVAFWCNPISGHATLYWYQQILGQGPKLLIQFQNNGVVDDSQLPKDRFSAERLKGVDSTLKIQPAKLEDSAVYLCASSLASRGPAFFGQGTRLTVV.

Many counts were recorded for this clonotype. CDR3 nucleotide sequence: TGTGCCAGCAGCTCCTGGGCTAAGAACACTGAAGCTTTCTTT. Encoded protein: CASSSWAKNTEAFF. The rearrangement joins TRBV7-9 to TRBJ1-1; D is uncertain. The CDR3 runs to 14 residues. With 4 bases removed from V and 1 base from J, the gap between germline ends came to 10 bases. CDR1 and CDR2 from the germline V gene are SEHNR and FQNEAQ (reference sequence).

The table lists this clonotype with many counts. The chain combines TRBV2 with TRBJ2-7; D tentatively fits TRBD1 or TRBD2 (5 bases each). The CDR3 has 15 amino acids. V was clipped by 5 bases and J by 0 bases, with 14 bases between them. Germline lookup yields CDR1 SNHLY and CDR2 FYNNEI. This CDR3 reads CASSRPGTVSYEQYF. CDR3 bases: TGTGCCAGCAGTCGACCGGGGACGGTCTCCTACGAGCAGTACTTC.

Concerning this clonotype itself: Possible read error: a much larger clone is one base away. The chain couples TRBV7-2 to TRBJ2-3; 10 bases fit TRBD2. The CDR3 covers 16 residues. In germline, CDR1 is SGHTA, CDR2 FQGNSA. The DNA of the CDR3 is TGTGCCAGCAGCTTAGCGTCAGCGGGAGGGCAAAATGAGCAGTGCTTC. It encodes CASSLASAGGQNEQCF. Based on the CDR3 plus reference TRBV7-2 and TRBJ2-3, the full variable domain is GAGVSQSPSNKVTEKGKDVELRCDPISGHTALYWYRQSLGQGLEFLIYFQGNSAPDKSGLPSDRFSAERTGGSVSTLTIQRTQQEDSAVYLCASSLASAGGQNEQCFGPGTRLTVL.

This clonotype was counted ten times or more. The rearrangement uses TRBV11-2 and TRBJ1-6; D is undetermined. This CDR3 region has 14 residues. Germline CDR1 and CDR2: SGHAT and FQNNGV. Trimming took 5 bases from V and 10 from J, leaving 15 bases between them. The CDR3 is CASSPRARYSPLHF. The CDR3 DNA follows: TGTGCCAGCAGCCCAAGGGCTCGTTACTCACCCCTCCACTTT.

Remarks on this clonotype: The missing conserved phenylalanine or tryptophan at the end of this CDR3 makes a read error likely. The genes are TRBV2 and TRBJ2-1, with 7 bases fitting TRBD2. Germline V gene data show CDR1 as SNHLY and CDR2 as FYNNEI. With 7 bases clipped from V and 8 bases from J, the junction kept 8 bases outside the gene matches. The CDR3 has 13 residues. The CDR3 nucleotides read TGTGCCAGCACATTCCTCCGGGGGGATGAGCAGTTCCTC. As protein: CASTFLRGDEQFL.

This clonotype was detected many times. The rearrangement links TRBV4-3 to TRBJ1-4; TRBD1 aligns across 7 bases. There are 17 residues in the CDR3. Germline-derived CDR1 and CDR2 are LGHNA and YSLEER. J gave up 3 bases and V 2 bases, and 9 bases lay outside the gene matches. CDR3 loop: CASSQLQGRWANEKLFF. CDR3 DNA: TGCGCCAGCAGCCAACTACAGGGGAGGTGGGCTAATGAAAAACTGTTTTTT.

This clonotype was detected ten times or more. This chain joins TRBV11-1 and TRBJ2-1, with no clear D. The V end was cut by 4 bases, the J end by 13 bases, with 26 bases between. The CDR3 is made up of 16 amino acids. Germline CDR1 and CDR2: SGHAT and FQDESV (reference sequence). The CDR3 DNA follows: TGTGCCAGCAGCTCAAAGCTCGACCGGATCACAATGTATCAGTTCTTC. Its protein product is CASSSKLDRITMYQFF.

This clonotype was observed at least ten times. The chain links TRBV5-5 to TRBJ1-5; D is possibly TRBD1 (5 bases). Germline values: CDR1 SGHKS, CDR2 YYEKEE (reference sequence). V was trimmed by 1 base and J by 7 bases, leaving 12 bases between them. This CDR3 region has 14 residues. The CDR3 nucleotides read TGTGCCAGCAGCTTGAGCAGGGACGGACAGCCCCAGCATTTT. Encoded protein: CASSLSRDGQPQHF.

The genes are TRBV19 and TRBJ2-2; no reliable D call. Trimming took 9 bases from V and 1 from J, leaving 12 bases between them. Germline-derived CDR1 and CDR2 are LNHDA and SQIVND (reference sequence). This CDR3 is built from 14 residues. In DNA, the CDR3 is TGTGCCAGCGTCAACCACAGGAACACCGGGGAGCTGTTTTTT. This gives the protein CASVNHRNTGELFF.

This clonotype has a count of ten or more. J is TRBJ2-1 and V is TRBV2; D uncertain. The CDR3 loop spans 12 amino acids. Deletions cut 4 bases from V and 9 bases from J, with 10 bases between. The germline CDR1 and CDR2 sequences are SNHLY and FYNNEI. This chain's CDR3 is CASSADWVEQFF. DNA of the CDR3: TGTGCCAGCAGTGCTGACTGGGTTGAGCAGTTCTTC.